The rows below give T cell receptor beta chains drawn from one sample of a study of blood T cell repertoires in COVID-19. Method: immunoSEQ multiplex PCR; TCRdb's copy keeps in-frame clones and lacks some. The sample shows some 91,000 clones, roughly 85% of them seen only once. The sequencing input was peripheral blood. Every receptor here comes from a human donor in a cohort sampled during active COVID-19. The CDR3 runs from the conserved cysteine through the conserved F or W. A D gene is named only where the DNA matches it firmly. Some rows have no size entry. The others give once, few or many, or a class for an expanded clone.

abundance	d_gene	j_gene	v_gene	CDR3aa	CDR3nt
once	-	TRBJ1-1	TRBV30	CAWRAHTGYDTEAFF	TGTGCCTGGAGAGCTCATACAGGGTATGACACTGAAGCTTTCTTT
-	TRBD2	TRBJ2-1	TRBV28	CASSLPQVAGNEQFF	TGTGCCAGCAGTTTACCCCAGGTAGCGGGCAATGAGCAGTTCTTC
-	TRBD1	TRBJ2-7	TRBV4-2	CASSQDRGFDYEQYF	TGTGCCAGCAGCCAGGACAGGGGGTTCGACTACGAGCAGTACTTC
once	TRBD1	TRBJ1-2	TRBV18	CASSPETGGDFYYGYTF	TGTGCCAGCTCACCGGAGACAGGGGGCGATTTCTACTATGGCTACACCTTC
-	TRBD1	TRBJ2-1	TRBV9	CASSVGQGNYNEQFF	TGTGCCAGCAGCGTAGGACAGGGAAACTACAATGAGCAGTTCTTC
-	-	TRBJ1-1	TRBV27	CASSPPGGSVNTEAFF	TGTGCCAGCAGTCCCCCGGGAGGGTCCGTGAACACTGAAGCTTTCTTT
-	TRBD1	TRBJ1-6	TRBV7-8	CASVPGTGNSPLHF	TGTGCCAGCGTTCCCGGGACAGGGAATTCACCCCTCCACTTT
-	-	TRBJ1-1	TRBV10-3	CAISESLGGSTEAFF	TGTGCCATCAGTGAGTCGTTAGGAGGGAGCACTGAAGCTTTCTTT
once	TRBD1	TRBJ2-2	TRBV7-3	CASSLGQGGTGELFF	TGTGCCAGCAGCTTAGGACAGGGAGGCACCGGGGAGCTGTTTTTT
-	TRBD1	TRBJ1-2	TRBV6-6	CASSNGQGAGGYTF	TGTGCCAGCAGCAACGGACAGGGGGCAGGTGGCTACACCTTC
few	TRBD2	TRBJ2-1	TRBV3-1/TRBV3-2	CASSHSGTSVDNEQFF	TGTGCCAGCAGCCACTCCGGGACTAGCGTCGACAATGAGCAGTTCTTC
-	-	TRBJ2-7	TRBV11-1	CASSLLRHSYEQYF	TGTGCCAGCAGCTTATTGAGGCACTCCTACGAGCAGTACTTC
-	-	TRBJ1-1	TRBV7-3	CASSLASYGPGTEAFF	TGTGCCAGCAGCTTAGCTTCGTACGGGCCGGGGACTGAAGCTTTCTTT
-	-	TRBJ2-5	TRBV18	CASSRTSGRGPLQETQYF	TGTGCCAGCTCGCGGACTTCCGGGAGAGGACCCCTGCAAGAGACCCAGTACTTC
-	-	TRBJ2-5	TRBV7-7	CASSPRVADQETQYF	TGTGCTAGCAGCCCGAGGGTGGCTGACCAAGAGACCCAGTACTTC
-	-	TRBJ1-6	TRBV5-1	CASSSDGPHRDSPLHF	TGCGCCAGCAGCTCTGATGGTCCGCATCGGGATTCACCCCTCCACTTT
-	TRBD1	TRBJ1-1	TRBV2	CASSEDRGPMNTEAFF	TGTGCCAGCAGTGAAGATAGGGGGCCCATGAACACTGAAGCTTTCTTT
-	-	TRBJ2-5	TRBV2	CASSEYERETQYF	TGTGCCAGCAGTGAGTATGAGAGGGAGACCCAGTACTTC
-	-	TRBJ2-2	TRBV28	CASLRGLSAGELFF	TGTGCCAGCCTCAGGGGACTATCGGCCGGGGAGCTGTTTTTT
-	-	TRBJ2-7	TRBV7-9	CASSSFYEQYF	TGTGCCAGCAGCTCCTTCTACGAGCAGTACTTC
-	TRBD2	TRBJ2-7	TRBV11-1	CASSSSWRGVDEQYF	TGTGCCAGCAGCTCCTCTTGGCGGGGGGTGGACGAGCAGTACTTC
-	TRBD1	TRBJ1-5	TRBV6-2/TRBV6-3	CASSDYGQGTIQPQHF	TGTGCCAGCAGTGACTACGGACAGGGAACGATTCAGCCCCAGCATTTT
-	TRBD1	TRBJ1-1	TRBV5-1	CASSLADRVDTEAFF	TGCGCCAGCAGCTTAGCGGACAGGGTGGACACTGAAGCTTTCTTT
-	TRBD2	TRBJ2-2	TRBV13	CASSLFPAGGNTGELFF	TGTGCCAGCAGCTTATTTCCAGCGGGGGGGAACACCGGGGAGCTGTTTTTT
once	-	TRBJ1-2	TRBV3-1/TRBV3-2	CASRLGQGYGYTF	TGTGCCAGCAGACTGGGACAAGGTTATGGCTACACCTTC
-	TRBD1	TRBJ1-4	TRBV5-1	CASSLGGQGQEKLFF	TGCGCCAGCAGCTTGGGAGGACAGGGTCAGGAAAAACTGTTTTTT
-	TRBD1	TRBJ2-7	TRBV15	CATSRTGTGTSYEQYF	TGTGCCACCAGCAGAACCGGGACAGGGACCTCCTACGAGCAGTACTTC
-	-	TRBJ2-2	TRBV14	CASSQNLAGELFF	TGTGCCAGCAGCCAAAACTTGGCCGGGGAGCTGTTTTTT
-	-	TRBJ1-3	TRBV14	CASSLQGNTIYF	TGTGCCAGCAGCCTTCAGGGAAACACCATATATTTT
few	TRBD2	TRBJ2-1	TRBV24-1	CATSGPGLANNEQFF	TGTGCCACCAGTGGCCCGGGACTAGCCAACAATGAGCAGTTCTTC
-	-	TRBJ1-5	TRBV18	CASSLSSNQPQHF	TGTGCCAGCTCACTTTCGAGCAATCAGCCCCAGCATTTT
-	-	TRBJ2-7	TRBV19	CASSAERAGRLYEQYF	TGTGCCAGTAGTGCAGAGCGTGCGGGACGTCTGTACGAGCAGTACTTC
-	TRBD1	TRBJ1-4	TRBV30	CAWTPRAGGGEKLFF	TGTGCCTGGACCCCCCGGGCAGGGGGCGGGGAAAAACTGTTTTTT
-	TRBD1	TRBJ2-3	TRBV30	CASRTGASTDTQYF	TGTGCCTCGCGGACAGGTGCTAGCACAGATACGCAGTATTTT
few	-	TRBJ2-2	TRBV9	CASSVGLDGGELFF	TGTGCCAGCAGCGTAGGCCTAGATGGCGGGGAGCTGTTTTTT
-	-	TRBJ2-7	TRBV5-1	CASSLEGEAYEQYF	TGCGCCAGCAGCTTGGAAGGGGAGGCCTACGAGCAGTACTTC
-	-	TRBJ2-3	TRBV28	CASSPPSALTDTQYF	TGTGCCAGCAGTCCCCCTAGCGCCCTCACAGATACGCAGTATTTT
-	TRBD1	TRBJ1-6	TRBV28	CASSTRTGPYNSPLHF	TGTGCCAGCAGTACCCGGACAGGACCCTATAATTCACCCCTCCACTTT
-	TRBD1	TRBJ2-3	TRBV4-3	CASSPGAWAGGLDTQYF	TGCGCCAGCAGCCCGGGTGCTTGGGCAGGGGGCTTGGATACGCAGTATTTT
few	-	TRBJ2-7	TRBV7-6	CASSLGQVYEQYF	TGTGCCAGCAGCTTAGGGCAGGTCTACGAGCAGTACTTC
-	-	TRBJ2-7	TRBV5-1	CASSLSEGGRSLYEQYF	TGCGCCAGCAGCTTGTCGGAGGGAGGCCGGTCCCTATACGAGCAGTACTTC
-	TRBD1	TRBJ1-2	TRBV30	CAWSNQGQATF	TGTGCCTGGAGTAACCAGGGACAGGCCACCTTC
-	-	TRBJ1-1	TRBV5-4	CASSLAQGPNTEAFF	TGTGCCAGCAGCTTGGCACAGGGACCGAACACTGAAGCTTTCTTT
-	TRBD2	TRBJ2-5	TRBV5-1	CASSLAPSGAQETQYF	TGCGCCAGCAGCTTGGCCCCTAGCGGGGCGCAAGAGACCCAGTACTTC
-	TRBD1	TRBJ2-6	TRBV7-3	CASSRDRATGANVLTF	TGTGCCAGCAGCCGAGACAGGGCGACTGGGGCCAACGTCCTGACTTTC
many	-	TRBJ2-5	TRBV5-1	CASSLRRGPEETQYF	TGCGCCAGCAGCTTGAGGAGGGGGCCGGAGGAGACCCAGTACTTC